The rows below give T cell receptor beta chains drawn from one sample of a study of shared clonotypes between healthy human individuals. Using immunoSEQ multiplex PCR, the repertoire was profiled, and TCRdb retains in-frame clones only, with some absent. Among 2 million to 2.5 million clones, about 95% were seen once, and the ten largest hold more than 0.95%. Source material: naive CD8+ T cells sorted from blood. Receptor source: a young man in good health. The CDR3 runs from the conserved cysteine through the conserved F or W. A D gene is named only where the DNA matches it firmly. Size is omitted from some rows. Given values are once, few, many or a class for expanded clones.

J gene: TRBJ2-7; V gene: TRBV19; clone size: NA; D gene: NA; CDR3 DNA: TGTGCCAGTAGTATAGGGACCGGGCCCTCCTACGAGCAGTACTTC; CDR3 protein: CASSIGTGPSYEQYF
J gene: TRBJ2-7; V gene: TRBV19; clone size: NA; D gene: NA; CDR3 DNA: TGTGCCAGTAGTATAGTGGTCAGCGGAGGAGACGAGCAGTACTTC; CDR3 protein: CASSIVVSGGDEQYF
J gene: TRBJ2-7; V gene: TRBV5-6; clone size: NA; D gene: NA; CDR3 DNA: TGTGCCAGCAGCTTGGTCAGGGGCTACGAGCAGTACTTC; CDR3 protein: CASSLVRGYEQYF
J gene: TRBJ2-3; V gene: TRBV4-1; clone size: NA; D gene: NA; CDR3 DNA: TGCGCCAGCAGCCCTTGGATTCAAAGCACAGATACGCAGTATTTT; CDR3 protein: CASSPWIQSTDTQYF
J gene: TRBJ2-5; V gene: TRBV28; clone size: NA; D gene: NA; CDR3 DNA: TGTGCCAGCAGTTTGAGAGGGGTGGGGGAGACCCAGTACTTC; CDR3 protein: CASSLRGVGETQYF
J gene: TRBJ1-6; V gene: TRBV13; clone size: NA; D gene: NA; CDR3 DNA: TGTGCCAGCAGCCCCCCCTCGACGTATAATTCACCCCTCCACTTT; CDR3 protein: CASSPPSTYNSPLHF
J gene: TRBJ1-3; V gene: TRBV19; clone size: NA; D gene: NA; CDR3 DNA: TGTGCCAGTAGAAAGGACAGCTCTGGAAACACCATATATTTT; CDR3 protein: CASRKDSSGNTIYF
J gene: TRBJ1-2; V gene: TRBV15; clone size: NA; D gene: TRBD1; CDR3 DNA: TGTGCCACCAGCGGGGGGACAGGCTTCTATGGCTACACCTTC; CDR3 protein: CATSGGTGFYGYTF
J gene: TRBJ2-1; V gene: TRBV27; clone size: NA; D gene: TRBD2; CDR3 DNA: TGTGCCAGCAGTTTATCGGCGGGAGGCCTATACAATGAGCAGTTCTTC; CDR3 protein: CASSLSAGGLYNEQFF
J gene: TRBJ1-2; V gene: TRBV7-8; clone size: NA; D gene: NA; CDR3 DNA: TGTGCCAGCAGCTTAGGGACTCCCAGGAGCTATGGCTACACCTTC; CDR3 protein: CASSLGTPRSYGYTF
J gene: TRBJ2-7; V gene: TRBV6-5; clone size: once; D gene: NA; CDR3 DNA: TGTGCCAGCAGTTTATGGAAGGGAGGGGGTGAGCAGTACTTC; CDR3 protein: CASSLWKGGGEQYF
J gene: TRBJ2-7; V gene: TRBV7-9; clone size: NA; D gene: TRBD1; CDR3 DNA: TGTGCCAGCAGCCCGGGGACAGCCTTACCCTACGAGCAGTACTTC; CDR3 protein: CASSPGTALPYEQYF
J gene: TRBJ2-7; V gene: TRBV6-1; clone size: few; D gene: NA; CDR3 DNA: TGTGCCAGCAGTGAAGCGTTGGGCAACCCCTACGAGCAGTACTTC; CDR3 protein: CASSEALGNPYEQYF
J gene: TRBJ2-5; V gene: TRBV12-5; clone size: NA; D gene: NA; CDR3 DNA: TGTGCTAGTGGTTCTACCCATCAAGAGACCCAGTACTTC; CDR3 protein: CASGSTHQETQYF
J gene: TRBJ2-7; V gene: TRBV27; clone size: NA; D gene: NA; CDR3 DNA: TGTGCCAGCAGTCCTGGGACAAGCTACGAGCAGTACTTC; CDR3 protein: CASSPGTSYEQYF
J gene: TRBJ2-1; V gene: TRBV2; clone size: NA; D gene: TRBD2; CDR3 DNA: TGTGCCAGCGGACTAGACCCGTACAATGAGCAGTTCTTC; CDR3 protein: CASGLDPYNEQFF
J gene: TRBJ2-7; V gene: TRBV2; clone size: NA; D gene: NA; CDR3 DNA: TGTGCCAGCAGTGAAGGAGGGGGACTAACCCACGAGCAGTACTTC; CDR3 protein: CASSEGGGLTHEQYF
J gene: TRBJ2-1; V gene: TRBV30; clone size: NA; D gene: TRBD1; CDR3 DNA: TGTGCCTGGGCACCGGGACAGGGGGCCTACAATGAGCAGTTCTTC; CDR3 protein: CAWAPGQGAYNEQFF
J gene: TRBJ2-5; V gene: TRBV4-3; clone size: NA; D gene: NA; CDR3 DNA: TGCGCCAGCAGCCAAGCAACTGAGGGGCAAGAGACCCAGTACTTC; CDR3 protein: CASSQATEGQETQYF
J gene: TRBJ1-1; V gene: TRBV19; clone size: NA; D gene: NA; CDR3 DNA: TGTGCCAGTAGTATTTTGGGTGAAGCTTTCTTT; CDR3 protein: CASSILGEAFF
J gene: TRBJ2-1; V gene: TRBV15; clone size: NA; D gene: NA; CDR3 DNA: TGTGCCACTTCGGCTACCGCTTTTGCTGGGGAGCAGTTCTTC; CDR3 protein: CATSATAFAGEQFF
J gene: TRBJ2-3; V gene: TRBV7-9; clone size: NA; D gene: NA; CDR3 DNA: TGTGCCAGCAGCTTACGGGGGCAGGACGGCACAGATACGCAGTATTTT; CDR3 protein: CASSLRGQDGTDTQYF
J gene: TRBJ2-4; V gene: TRBV2; clone size: once; D gene: NA; CDR3 DNA: TGTGCCAGCAGTTCAGGACTAGCCAAAAACATTCAGTACTTC; CDR3 protein: CASSSGLAKNIQYF
J gene: TRBJ2-7; V gene: TRBV10-3; clone size: NA; D gene: NA; CDR3 DNA: TGTGCCATCGGGCAGGAGTACTACGAGCAGTACTTC; CDR3 protein: CAIGQEYYEQYF
J gene: TRBJ2-1; V gene: TRBV27; clone size: NA; D gene: TRBD2; CDR3 DNA: TGTGCCAGCAGCGCCGGGGGGAGCTCCTACAATGAGCAGTTCTTC; CDR3 protein: CASSAGGSSYNEQFF
J gene: TRBJ1-1; V gene: TRBV29-1; clone size: NA; D gene: NA; CDR3 DNA: TGCAGCGTCGATAACGGACGGAACACTGAAGCTTTCTTT; CDR3 protein: CSVDNGRNTEAFF
J gene: TRBJ2-5; V gene: TRBV9; clone size: NA; D gene: NA; CDR3 DNA: TGTGCCAGCAGCTTCCGGGCCAGAGGAGAGACCCAGTACTTC; CDR3 protein: CASSFRARGETQYF
J gene: TRBJ1-6; V gene: TRBV7-6; clone size: few; D gene: NA; CDR3 DNA: TGTGCCAGCAGCTTGGCGCGGGCCGGTAATTCACCCCTCCACTTT; CDR3 protein: CASSLARAGNSPLHF
J gene: TRBJ2-7; V gene: TRBV7-6; clone size: NA; D gene: NA; CDR3 DNA: TGTGCCAGCAGCTTATCAGGGAACGACGAGCAGTACTTC; CDR3 protein: CASSLSGNDEQYF
J gene: TRBJ2-3; V gene: TRBV7-8; clone size: NA; D gene: NA; CDR3 DNA: TGTGCCAGCAGCCCCCAGGCCGGAACAGATACGCAGTATTTT; CDR3 protein: CASSPQAGTDTQYF
J gene: TRBJ2-2; V gene: TRBV4-3; clone size: NA; D gene: TRBD2; CDR3 DNA: TGCGCCAGCAGCCAAGAACCCAGCGGGAGGCCGGAGGAGTGGGACGGGGAGCTGTTTTTT; CDR3 protein: CASSQEPSGRPEEWDGELFF
J gene: TRBJ1-1; V gene: TRBV6-4; clone size: NA; D gene: NA; CDR3 DNA: TGTGCCAGCAGTGAAAGGGGGAGCACTGAAGCTTTCTTT; CDR3 protein: CASSERGSTEAFF
J gene: TRBJ2-3; V gene: TRBV7-9; clone size: NA; D gene: TRBD1; CDR3 DNA: TGTGCCAGCAGCTCATTTATCCCAAGGGACAGGCCGGGGGATACGCAGTATTTT; CDR3 protein: CASSSFIPRDRPGDTQYF
J gene: TRBJ1-4; V gene: TRBV18; clone size: NA; D gene: NA; CDR3 DNA: TGTGCCAGCTCACCAAGTGGCAGGGTGGGGGAAAAACTGTTTTTT; CDR3 protein: CASSPSGRVGEKLFF
J gene: TRBJ1-5; V gene: TRBV27; clone size: NA; D gene: NA; CDR3 DNA: TGTGCCAGCTCTTATGGCGTGTATCAGCCCCAGCATTTT; CDR3 protein: CASSYGVYQPQHF
J gene: TRBJ1-2; V gene: TRBV2; clone size: NA; D gene: NA; CDR3 DNA: TGTGCCAGCAGTAACCAGGGCTATGGCTACACCTTC; CDR3 protein: CASSNQGYGYTF
J gene: TRBJ2-1; V gene: TRBV27; clone size: once; D gene: NA; CDR3 DNA: TGTGCCAGCAGTTCCGGTTCGAACTACAATGAGCAGTTCTTC; CDR3 protein: CASSSGSNYNEQFF
J gene: TRBJ2-1; V gene: TRBV4-1; clone size: once; D gene: NA; CDR3 DNA: TGCGCCAGCAGCCAAGGAGAATTCCGTACAGATGAGCAGTTCTTC; CDR3 protein: CASSQGEFRTDEQFF
J gene: TRBJ2-3; V gene: TRBV6-6; clone size: NA; D gene: TRBD2; CDR3 DNA: TGTGCCAGCAGCTTGGGACTAGCGGGGGGCACAGATACGCAGTATTTT; CDR3 protein: CASSLGLAGGTDTQYF
J gene: TRBJ1-1; V gene: TRBV19; clone size: NA; D gene: NA; CDR3 DNA: TGTGCCAGTAGTAATCGGGGGGCGAACACTGAAGCTTTCTTT; CDR3 protein: CASSNRGANTEAFF
J gene: TRBJ2-7; V gene: TRBV6-1; clone size: NA; D gene: NA; CDR3 DNA: TGTGCCAGCAGCAGGACGGGGTCCTACGAGCAGTACTTC; CDR3 protein: CASSRTGSYEQYF
J gene: TRBJ1-1; V gene: TRBV14; clone size: NA; D gene: NA; CDR3 DNA: TGTGCCAGCGGACCAGCGGGAACTGAAGCTTTCTTT; CDR3 protein: CASGPAGTEAFF
J gene: TRBJ1-5; V gene: TRBV19; clone size: NA; D gene: NA; CDR3 DNA: TGTGCCAGTCAGGCGGGGGGGTTGTGGAGCAATCAGCCCCAGCATTTT; CDR3 protein: CASQAGGLWSNQPQHF
J gene: TRBJ2-7; V gene: TRBV7-9; clone size: NA; D gene: TRBD2; CDR3 DNA: TGTGCCAGCAGCTCTTCTAGCGGGGTCACGGGGCTCGAGCAGTACTTC; CDR3 protein: CASSSSSGVTGLEQYF
J gene: TRBJ2-1; V gene: TRBV5-8; clone size: NA; D gene: TRBD1; CDR3 DNA: TGTGCCAGCAGCTCAGGACAGGGGGCAAAAGTGCGCGTAGGCAATGAGCAGTTCTTC; CDR3 protein: CASSSGQGAKVRVGNEQFF
J gene: TRBJ2-2; V gene: TRBV7-8; clone size: once; D gene: NA; CDR3 DNA: TGTGCCAGCAGCTTAGCGGGGGGCAGGGGCACCGGGGAGCTGTTTTTT; CDR3 protein: CASSLAGGRGTGELFF
J gene: TRBJ1-3; V gene: TRBV5-1; clone size: NA; D gene: NA; CDR3 DNA: TGCGCCAGCAGCCCAAGTGGCGCCTCTGGAAACACCATATATTTT; CDR3 protein: CASSPSGASGNTIYF
J gene: TRBJ2-7; V gene: TRBV11-2; clone size: NA; D gene: NA; CDR3 DNA: TGTGCCAGCAGCTTAGGACTGTACGAGCAGTACTTC; CDR3 protein: CASSLGLYEQYF
J gene: TRBJ1-2; V gene: TRBV6-4; clone size: few; D gene: NA; CDR3 DNA: TGTGCCAGCAGTCGTGAGGGGACAACTTCCTATGGCTACACCTTC; CDR3 protein: CASSREGTTSYGYTF